Below, 16 T cell receptor beta chains from the same sample are listed, as sequenced in a study of T cells in Graves' hyperthyroidism and ophthalmopathy (dated by TCRdb to about 2019). Library creation used multiplex PCR. The sample was run on an Illumina HiSeq 2000. The TCR beta CDR3 regions were amplified from the RNA transcripts. A first-round RT-PCR of the TCR CDR3 used the HTBI primer set with the Qiagen OneStep RT-PCR kit. Clones were called with MiXCR by TCRdb after fastp trimmed the public reads at Q25, and only in-frame beta chains were retained. Records with the same CDR3 protein are collapsed into one entry carrying the most frequent genes and DNA. The sample table shows around 300,000 distinct CDR3 sequences, and more than 10% are seen once. In total, the top ten clones hold around 7.9% of the sample. Material for sequencing was blood. Source of these receptors: a woman younger than 45 with Graves' hyperthyroidism that later progressed to Graves' ophthalmopathy.

Only a few counts were recorded for this clonotype. V and J are TRBV9 and TRBJ2-1; D is ambiguous. The CDR3 spans 15 residues. Per the germline V gene, CDR1 is SGDLS and CDR2 is YYNGEE. Trimming removed 0 bases at V and 2 bases at J, with 9 bases between. The CDR3 DNA reads as TGTGCCAGCAGCGTAGAAAGGCCTACCTACAATGAGCAGTTCTTC. This translates into CASSVERPTYNEQFF.

The chain carries TRBV20-1 and TRBJ2-5, with D perhaps assigned TRBD1 or TRBD2 (5 bases each). The CDR3 spans 13 residues. Trimming shortened V by 3 bases and J by 12 bases, and 20 bases separated the two germline ends. The germline CDR1 and CDR2 sequences are DFQATT and SNEGSKA (reference sequence). The CDR3: CSARGRTPALEYF. CDR3 DNA: TGCAGTGCTAGGGGGCGGACTCCCGCCCTGGAGTACTTC.

This clonotype was seen ten or more times. CDR3 residues: CASSQEGLSNEQFF. For the CDR3, the DNA is TGTGCCAGCAGCCAAGAAGGGCTGAGCAATGAGCAGTTCTTC. V gene TRBV4-2 combines with J gene TRBJ2-1; D is uncertain. The ends were cut back, 0 bases at V and 6 bases at J, with 9 bases in the middle. In germline, CDR1 is LGHNA, CDR2 YNFKEQ. The CDR3 is 14 amino acids.

This clonotype was counted at least ten times. The rearrangement uses TRBV12-3 or TRBV12-4 and TRBJ1-1, with TRBD1 matching over 9 bases. CDR3 length equals 15 residues. J gave up 0 bases and V 6 bases, and 5 bases lay outside the gene matches. CDR3 residues: CASRGQGSLNTEAFF. DNA of the CDR3: TGTGCCAGCAGAGGACAGGGGAGCTTGAACACTGAAGCTTTCTTT.

Regarding this clonotype: Being one base from a much bigger clone, this may be a read error. The J gene is TRBJ1-5, the V gene TRBV11-2; 7 nucleotides line up with TRBD1. The germline V gene encodes CDR1 SGHAT and CDR2 FQNNGV. The CDR3 contains 13 residues. CDR3 DNA sequence: TGTGGCAGCAGCTTAGAACAGGGGCAGCCCCAGCATTTT. Its protein product is CGSSLEQGQPQHF. The whole variable domain, remainder taken from reference TRBV11-2 and TRBJ1-5, is EAGVAQSPRYKIIEKRQSVAFWCNPISGHATLYWYQQILGQGPKLLIQFQNNGVVDDSQLPKDRFSAERLKGVDSTLKIQPAKLEDSAVYLCGSSLEQGQPQHFGDGTRLSIL.

The genes are TRBV9 and TRBJ2-6; no reliable D call. The CDR3 spans 16 residues. Germline V gene data show CDR1 as SGDLS and CDR2 as YYNGEE. Trimming cost V 0 bases and J 4 bases, with 11 bases left between them. Here the CDR3 reads CASSVVGSLGANVLTF. The CDR3 DNA follows: TGTGCCAGCAGCGTAGTTGGGTCCCTAGGGGCCAACGTCCTGACTTTC.

This clonotype has at least ten counts. CDR3 residues: CASTPGHSYEQYF. The CDR3 DNA reads TGTGCCAGCACCCCGGGACACTCCTACGAGCAGTACTTC. The chain carries TRBV3-1 and TRBJ2-7, with D maybe TRBD1 (6 bases). This CDR3 comprises 13 residues. The V and J ends lost 7 bases and 0 bases respectively, with 10 bases between them. Germline V gene lookup returns CDR1 LGHDT and CDR2 YNNKEL (reference sequence).

Turning to this clonotype: A much larger clone differs from this one at a single base, so this may be a read error. This chain links TRBV2 with TRBJ2-2, with a possible D match to TRBD2 (6 bases). Germline CDR1 is SNHLY and CDR2 is FYNNEI. This CDR3 has 13 residues. This chain's CDR3 is CASRAGSGGEPFF. The CDR3 DNA reads TGTGCCAGCAGGGCAGGGTCCGGCGGGGAGCCGTTTTTT.

This chain uses TRBV28 with TRBJ1-2; 9 bases line up with TRBD1. J was trimmed by 5 bases and V by 6 bases; bases with no gene match: 13. The germline V gene encodes CDR1 MDHEN and CDR2 SYDVKM. The CDR3 sequence is 16 residues long. Here the CDR3 DNA reads TGTGCCAGCAGCCCGAGCCCGGGACAGGGTGTTTATGGCTACACCTTC. Its translation is CASSPSPGQGVYGYTF.

This clonotype has ten or more counts. This chain connects TRBV20-1 to TRBJ2-5; 8 nucleotides align to TRBD2. The CDR3 totals 15 residues. V lost 5 bases and J lost 5; bases outside the gene matches: 13. Germline CDR1 DFQATT, CDR2 SNEGSKA (reference sequence). CDR3: CSAGSREGNGETQYF. The CDR3 bases are TGCAGTGCTGGATCACGGGAGGGCAATGGGGAGACCCAGTACTTC.

This clonotype has a single count. Being one base from a much bigger clone, this may be a read error. The chain employs TRBV6-2 or TRBV6-3 and TRBJ2-5; 8 bases match TRBD2. The CDR3 is 13 amino acids. Germline CDR1 MNHEY, CDR2 SVGEGT. The J segment lost 0 bases and the V segment lost 8 bases, leaving 2 bases of the junction unmatched. The CDR3 sequence: CASGGGYQETQYF. CDR3 nucleotides: TGTGCCAGCGGCGGGGGGTACCAAGAGACCCAGTACTTC.

This clonotype has a handful of counts. The junction differs from germline at one of its ends, possibly a read error. The rearrangement uses TRBV7-7 and TRBJ2-3; tentatively, D is TRBD2 (6 bases). CDR1 and CDR2 (germline): SSHAT, FNYEAQ (reference sequence). The CDR3 sequence is 17 residues long. The CDR3 DNA follows: TGTGCTAGCAGCTTCCCCCGACTAGTTTTTCACACAGATACGCAGTATTTT. Amino acids: CASSFPRLVFHTDTQYF.

The chain uses TRBV24-1 and TRBJ2-4; D is perhaps TRBD2 (6 bases). CDR3 length equals 17 residues. Germline V CDR1 and CDR2: KGHDR, SFDVKD. V gave up 3 bases and J gave up 3 bases, with 17 bases separating them. DNA for the CDR3: TGTGCCACCAGTGATGGGGGATCGGGAGAGGTCAAAAACATTCAGTACTTC. Protein: CATSDGGSGEVKNIQYF.

This clonotype turned up a few times. The chain links TRBV20-1 to TRBJ1-1; the D is unclear. The ends were cut back, 6 bases at V and 11 bases at J, with 19 bases in the middle. The CDR3 has 12 amino acids. Germline CDR1 reads DFQATT; CDR2 reads SNEGSKA (reference sequence). CDR3 nucleotides: TGCAGTGCCCCCGAAGGGAGGGAGAGGGCTTTCTTT. Translating it yields CSAPEGRERAFF.

This clonotype was counted a few times. This chain uses TRBV6-2 or TRBV6-3 with TRBJ2-7; 13 bases match TRBD2. The CDR3 contains 14 residues. With 6 bases clipped from V and 3 bases from J, the junction kept 2 bases outside the gene matches. Germline CDR1 reads MNHEY; CDR2 reads SVGEGT. CDR3 protein: CASRRTSGSYEQYF. The DNA of the CDR3 is TGTGCCAGCAGGAGGACTAGCGGGAGCTACGAGCAGTACTTC.

This clonotype was counted at least ten times. The V call is TRBV2, the J call TRBJ1-1; the D gene is possibly TRBD1 (5 bases). The CDR3 has 12 residues. V gave up 4 bases and J gave up 4 bases, with 7 bases separating them. Germline V gives CDR1 SNHLY, CDR2 FYNNEI. CDR3 nucleotide sequence: TGTGCCAGCAGTGTTGGGGCCACTGAAGCTTTCTTT. Protein: CASSVGATEAFF.